The 2 T cell receptor beta chains below all came from one sample that was sequenced in a study of siplizumab effects on memory and regulatory T cells. Clones were read by immunoSEQ multiplex PCR, and TCRdb kept only the in-frame ones, dropping some. The repertoire holds 85,000 to 95,000 clones, with approximately 93% as singletons. Sequences were obtained from non-Treg CD4+ T cells sorted from blood. All receptors come from a human donor in good health.

Here the CDR3 DNA reads TGTGCCAGCAGTGGAATCTACGAGCAGTACTTC. Translation: CASSGIYEQYF. The chain employs TRBV25-1 and TRBJ2-7; D is uncertain. Trimming removed 4 bases at V and 3 bases at J, with 4 bases between. The CDR3 covers 11 residues. CDR1 is MGHDK, CDR2 SYGVNS, per germline.

The chain is built from TRBV7-8 and TRBJ1-6, with 10 bases aligning to TRBD1. CDR3 length: 16 amino acids. Germline CDR1 and CDR2: SGHVS and FQNEAQ. The V segment lost 2 bases and the J segment 3 bases; nucleotides outside the gene matches: 1. The CDR3 bases are TGTGCCAGCAGCTTATGGGACAGGGGCTATAATTCACCCCTCCACTTT. It specifies CASSLWDRGYNSPLHF.